This entry features one T cell receptor beta chain sequence. No antigen is known for it. This sample was taken from a study of CD8 T cells in ankylosing spondylitis. Findings and limits, study-wide: Within peripheral blood, clones linked to disease were CD8+ and relatively rare. What seemed typical of ankylosing spondylitis blood was a TCR beta motif built from roughly eight highly homologous variants. Reports of some motif variants in reactive arthritis synovial fluid and blood predate this one.

This CDR3 region has 20 residues. Trimming removed 0 bases from V and 4 bases from J, with 28 bases in between. Germline V lookup: CDR1 DFQATT, CDR2 SNEGSKA (reference sequence). From the 5' RACE reads, TCRdb called clonotypes with MiXCR, one entry per CDR3 protein. The sample consists of 200,000 to 300,000 distinct CDR3 sequences, roughly 32% of them appearing once. The sequenced material came from blood, either unsorted or a sorted T cell fraction (not recorded which). This chain joins TRBV20-1 and TRBJ2-1, with D maybe TRBD2 (6 bases). The receptor's source is a male donor with ankylosing spondylitis or in good health (not recorded which). CDR3 bases: TGCAGTGCTAGAGATCTGGGGAGGTCGCAGGGTGTAGGGGCTTACAATGAGCAGTTCTTC. It translates to CSARDLGRSQGVGAYNEQFF.